The 13 T cell receptor beta chains reported below all come from one sample, sequenced in a study of response to subunit inactivated influenza vaccine. TCRdb called the RT-PCR reads again in MiXCR, with one record for every CDR3 protein. The top ten clones hold 9.5% to 13% of a sample with hundreds of thousands of distinct CDR3 sequences, around a sixth of them seen once. Sequences were derived from PBMCs from blood, sampled approximately 5 days after vaccination. The receptors here all came from a man in his forties or fifties who received an inactivated influenza vaccine.

On this clonotype: This may be a read error: a much more frequent sequence differs by one nucleotide. J is TRBJ2-1 and V is TRBV20-1, with TRBD1 matching over 7 bases. The CDR3 loop spans 16 amino acids. Per the germline V gene, CDR1 is DFQATT and CDR2 is SNEGSKA (reference sequence). V lost 2 bases, J lost 3 bases, and 10 bases stayed unmatched. The CDR3 region is CSARLLTGQDYNEQFF. The CDR3, as DNA: TGCAGTGCTAGATTATTGACAGGGCAAGACTACAATGAGCAGTTCTTC.

In this sample, this clonotype turned up many times. This chain uses TRBV20-1 with TRBJ1-1; D uncertain. Trimming left V 0 bases short and J 4 bases short, with 12 bases between. Germline CDR1 reads DFQATT; CDR2 reads SNEGSKA (reference sequence). CDR3 size: 14 residues. The CDR3 protein is CSARDGRLSTEAFF. The CDR3 DNA reads as TGCAGTGCTAGAGACGGACGACTGAGCACTGAAGCTTTCTTT.

This clonotype was counted a few times. This chain joins TRBV2 and TRBJ1-5, with D tentatively TRBD1 (5 bases). V was trimmed by 8 bases and J by 4 bases, leaving 12 bases between them. The CDR3 is 13 amino acids. Per germline, CDR1 SNHLY and CDR2 FYNNEI. CDR3 sequence (DNA): TGTGCCAGCCGTTGGACAATTAATCAGCCCCAGCATTTT. The encoded protein is CASRWTINQPQHF.

The chain joins TRBV12-3 or TRBV12-4 to TRBJ1-2; D remains ambiguous. The CDR3 has 15 amino acids. Trimming took 5 bases from V and 4 from J, leaving 17 bases between them. In DNA form, the CDR3 reads TGTGCCAGCAGTCCCGACCGGCGGACTCTCTATGGCTACACCTTC. Its protein is CASSPDRRTLYGYTF.

This clonotype came up many times. This chain links TRBV20-1 with TRBJ2-1; D unclear. This CDR3 has 13 amino acids. V dropped 0 bases and J dropped 12 bases, with 15 bases sitting between them. The germline V gene encodes CDR1 DFQATT and CDR2 SNEGSKA (reference sequence). CDR3 residues: CSARDTFRVAQFF. CDR3 nucleotides: TGCAGTGCTAGAGATACGTTCCGGGTAGCGCAGTTCTTC.

The chain carries TRBV7-9 and TRBJ2-7; D remains unclear. The CDR3 sequence is 17 residues long. Trimming pared 4 bases from V and 4 bases from J, leaving 23 bases between. Germline CDR1 is SEHNR and CDR2 is FQNEAQ (reference sequence). CDR3 region: CASSSQTNKERRYEQYF. DNA of the CDR3: TGTGCCAGCAGCTCACAAACTAACAAAGAACGACGATACGAGCAGTACTTC.

The rearrangement joins TRBV12-3 or TRBV12-4 to TRBJ1-5, with D tentatively TRBD1 (5 bases). The V end was cut by 6 bases, the J end by 2 bases, with 17 bases between. The CDR3 runs to 16 residues. CDR3 nucleotides: TGTGCCAGCAGCAAAACCCCGGGGGGAGGCAATCAGCCCCAGCATTTT. Its translation: CASSKTPGGGNQPQHF.

Only a few counts were recorded for this clonotype. A junction boundary mismatches the germline segment, possibly from a read error. This rearrangement joins TRBV3-1 to TRBJ2-2; 7 nucleotides match TRBD2. Looked up from germline, CDR1 is LGHDT and CDR2 is YNNKEL (reference sequence). The CDR3 contains 17 residues. CDR3 in DNA: TGTGCCAGCAGCCAAGGATGGGACTATTGGAACGCCGGGGAGCTGTTTTTT. This translates into CASSQGWDYWNAGELFF.

Ten or more counts support this clonotype. This chain joins TRBV20-1 and TRBJ2-5; 9 positions match TRBD2. CDR1 is DFQATT, CDR2 SNEGSKA, per germline (reference sequence). This CDR3 has 13 amino acids. Trimming removed 6 bases from V and 3 bases from J; junction bases left unmatched: 5. DNA of the CDR3: TGCAGTGCAACCCCTAGCGGGAAAGAGACCCAGTACTTC. This gives the protein CSATPSGKETQYF.

The chain joins TRBV4-2 to TRBJ2-7; D possibly corresponds to TRBD2 (5 bases). CDR3 length: 15 amino acids. The germline CDR1 and CDR2 sequences are LGHNA and YNFKEQ. V lost 1 base, J lost 5 bases, and 15 bases lay in between. DNA of the CDR3: TGTGCCAGCAGCCAAGGAGTAGCGCCTCTGGACGAGCAGTACTTC. This sequence encodes CASSQGVAPLDEQYF.

This chain connects TRBV6-1 to TRBJ1-2; 7 positions agree with TRBD1. V lost 6 bases and J lost 4; bases outside the gene matches: 5. CDR3 length equals 13 residues. The germline V gene encodes CDR1 MNHNS and CDR2 SASEGT. The CDR3 reads CASSGTDRYGYTF. For the CDR3, the DNA is TGTGCCAGCAGCGGGACAGACCGCTATGGCTACACCTTC.

This clonotype came up a few times. J is TRBJ2-3 and V is TRBV7-2; a weak D match, TRBD1 (6 bases). The V gene's germline CDR1 is SGHTA and CDR2 FQGNSA. This CDR3 has 13 residues. Trimming pared 3 bases from V and 4 bases from J, leaving 8 bases between. CDR3 sequence reads: CASSFRTADTQYF. As DNA, the CDR3 is TGTGCCAGCAGCTTCAGGACAGCAGATACGCAGTATTTT.

There are a few counts of this clonotype. The chain links TRBV3-1 to TRBJ2-3, with TRBD1 as a possible D gene (5 bases). Germline assignment: CDR1 LGHDT and CDR2 YNNKEL (reference sequence). The CDR3 totals 15 residues. Trimming took 2 bases from V and 1 from J, leaving 10 bases between them. CDR3 coding DNA: TGTGCCAGCAGCCAAAGTGTGACAGGCACAGATACGCAGTATTTT. Protein product: CASSQSVTGTDTQYF.